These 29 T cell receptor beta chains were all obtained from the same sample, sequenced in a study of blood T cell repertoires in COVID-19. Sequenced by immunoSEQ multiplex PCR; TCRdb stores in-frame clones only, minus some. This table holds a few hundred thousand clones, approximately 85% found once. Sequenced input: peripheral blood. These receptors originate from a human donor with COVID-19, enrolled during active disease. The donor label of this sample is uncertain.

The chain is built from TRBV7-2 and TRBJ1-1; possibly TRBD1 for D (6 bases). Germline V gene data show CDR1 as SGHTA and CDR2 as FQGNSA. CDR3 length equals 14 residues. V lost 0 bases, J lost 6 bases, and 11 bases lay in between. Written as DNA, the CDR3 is TGTGCCAGCAGCTTAGCGTCACAGGGCGCTGAAGCTTTCTTT. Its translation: CASSLASQGAEAFF.

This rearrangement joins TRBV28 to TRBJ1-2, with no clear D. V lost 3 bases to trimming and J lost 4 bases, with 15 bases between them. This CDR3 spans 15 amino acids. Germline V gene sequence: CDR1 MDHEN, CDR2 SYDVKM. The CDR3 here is CASSLSLAGIYGYTF. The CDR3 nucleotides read TGTGCCAGCAGTTTGAGTTTAGCCGGAATCTATGGCTACACCTTC.

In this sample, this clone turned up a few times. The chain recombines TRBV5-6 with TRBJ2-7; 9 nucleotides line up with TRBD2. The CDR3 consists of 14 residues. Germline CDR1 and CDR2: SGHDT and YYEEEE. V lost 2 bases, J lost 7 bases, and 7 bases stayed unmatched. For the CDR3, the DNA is TGTGCCAGCAGCTTTGTTAGCGGGAGCGGTGAGCAGTACTTC. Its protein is CASSFVSGSGEQYF.

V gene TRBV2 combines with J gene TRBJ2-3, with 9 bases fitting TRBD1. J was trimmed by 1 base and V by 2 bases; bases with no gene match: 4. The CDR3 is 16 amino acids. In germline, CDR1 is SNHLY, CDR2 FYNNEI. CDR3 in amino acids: CASSELWTGGTDTQYF. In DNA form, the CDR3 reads TGTGCCAGCAGTGAACTTTGGACAGGGGGCACAGATACGCAGTATTTT.

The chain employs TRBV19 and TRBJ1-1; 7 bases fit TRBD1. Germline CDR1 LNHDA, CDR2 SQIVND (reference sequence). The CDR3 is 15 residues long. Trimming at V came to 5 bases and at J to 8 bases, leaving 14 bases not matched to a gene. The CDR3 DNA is TGTGCCAGTAGTGGACTACAGGGGCTCCGGGCCGAAGCTTTCTTT. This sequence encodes CASSGLQGLRAEAFF.

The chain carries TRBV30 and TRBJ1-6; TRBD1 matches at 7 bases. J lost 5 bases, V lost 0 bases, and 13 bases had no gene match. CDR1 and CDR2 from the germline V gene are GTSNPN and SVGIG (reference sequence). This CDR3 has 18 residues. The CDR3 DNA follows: TGTGCCTGGAGTGTATTCCGGCAGGGGGGTAGGGATAATTCACCCCTCCACTTT. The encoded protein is CAWSVFRQGGRDNSPLHF.

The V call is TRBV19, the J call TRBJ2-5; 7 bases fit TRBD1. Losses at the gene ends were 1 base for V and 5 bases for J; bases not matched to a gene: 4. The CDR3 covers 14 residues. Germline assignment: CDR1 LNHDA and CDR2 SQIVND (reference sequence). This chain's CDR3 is CASSIGQGGETQYF. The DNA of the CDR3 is TGTGCCAGTAGTATAGGACAGGGCGGCGAGACCCAGTACTTC. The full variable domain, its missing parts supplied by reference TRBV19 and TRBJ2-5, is DGGITQSPKYLFRKEGQNVTLSCEQNLNHDAMYWYRQDPGQGLRLIYYSQIVNDFQKGDIAEGYSVSREKKESFPLTVTSAQKNPTAFYLCASSIGQGGETQYFGPGTRLLVL.

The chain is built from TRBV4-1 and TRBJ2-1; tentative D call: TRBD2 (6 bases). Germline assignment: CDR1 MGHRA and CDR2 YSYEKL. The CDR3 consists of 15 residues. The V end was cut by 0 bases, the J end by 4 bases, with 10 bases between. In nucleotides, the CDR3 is TGCGCCAGCAGCCAAGAAGGGACTCAATACAATGAGCAGTTCTTC. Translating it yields CASSQEGTQYNEQFF.

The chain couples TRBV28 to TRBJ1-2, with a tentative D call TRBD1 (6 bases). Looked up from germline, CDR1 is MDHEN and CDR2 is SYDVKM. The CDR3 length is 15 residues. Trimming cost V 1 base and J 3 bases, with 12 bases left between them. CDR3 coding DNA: TGTGCCAGCAGTTTATCCGCAGGGGTGCACTATGGCTACACCTTC. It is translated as CASSLSAGVHYGYTF.

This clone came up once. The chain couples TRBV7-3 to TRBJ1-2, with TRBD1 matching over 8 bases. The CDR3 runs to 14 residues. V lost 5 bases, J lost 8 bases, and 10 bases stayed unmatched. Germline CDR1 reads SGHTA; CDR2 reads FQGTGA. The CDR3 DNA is TGTGCCAGCAGCCGCCCTGACAGGGGAGGCGGCTACACCTTC. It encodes CASSRPDRGGGYTF.

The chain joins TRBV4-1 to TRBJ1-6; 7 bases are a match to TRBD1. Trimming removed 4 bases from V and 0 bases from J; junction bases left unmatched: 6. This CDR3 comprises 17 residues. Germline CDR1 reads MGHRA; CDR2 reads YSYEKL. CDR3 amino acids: CASSRTGASSYNSPLHF. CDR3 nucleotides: TGCGCCAGCAGCCGGACAGGTGCGAGCTCCTATAATTCACCCCTCCACTTT.

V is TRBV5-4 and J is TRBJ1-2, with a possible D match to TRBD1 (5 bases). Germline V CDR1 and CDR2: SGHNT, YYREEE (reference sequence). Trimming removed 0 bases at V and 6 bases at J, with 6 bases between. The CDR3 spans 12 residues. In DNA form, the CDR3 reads TGTGCCAGCAGCTTGGCCAGGGATGGCTACACCTTC. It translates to CASSLARDGYTF.

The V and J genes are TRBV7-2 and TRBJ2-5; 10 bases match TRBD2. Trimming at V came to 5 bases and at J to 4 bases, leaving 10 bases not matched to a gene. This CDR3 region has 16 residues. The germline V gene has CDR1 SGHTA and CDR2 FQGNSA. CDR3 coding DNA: TGTGCCAGCAGCCCCCGGACTAGCGGAGGGGGAGAGACCCAGTACTTC. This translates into CASSPRTSGGGETQYF.

CDR3 nucleotides: TGTGCCTGGACAGGGGGTAGGTCACCCCTCCACTTT. Translation: CAWTGGRSPLHF. V is TRBV30 and J is TRBJ1-6; 7 bases align to TRBD1. This CDR3 spans 12 amino acids. Germline CDR1 is GTSNPN and CDR2 is SVGIG (reference sequence). V lost 4 bases, J lost 10 bases, and 4 bases stayed unmatched.

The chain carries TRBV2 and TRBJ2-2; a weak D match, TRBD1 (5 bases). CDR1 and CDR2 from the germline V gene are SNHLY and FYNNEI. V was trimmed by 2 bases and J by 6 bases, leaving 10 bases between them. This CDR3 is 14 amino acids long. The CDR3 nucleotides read TGTGCCAGCAGTGAACTAAGGGGTGCCGGGGAGCTGTTTTTT. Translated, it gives CASSELRGAGELFF.

The CDR3 nucleotides read TGTGCCAGCAGCCCCGGGACAGGGGTGCATGGCTACACCTTC. Amino acid sequence: CASSPGTGVHGYTF. The gene calls are TRBV6-6 and TRBJ1-2; 10 positions agree with TRBD1. The CDR3 contains 14 residues. CDR1 and CDR2 (germline): MNHNY, SVGAGI (reference sequence). V lost 6 bases to trimming and J lost 6 bases; unmatched junction nucleotides: 7.

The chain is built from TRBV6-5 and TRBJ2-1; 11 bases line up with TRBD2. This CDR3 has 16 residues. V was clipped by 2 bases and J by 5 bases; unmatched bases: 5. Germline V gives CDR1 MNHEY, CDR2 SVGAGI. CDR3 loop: CASSYTGTSGNNEQFF. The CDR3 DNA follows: TGTGCCAGCAGTTACACAGGGACTAGCGGAAACAATGAGCAGTTCTTC.

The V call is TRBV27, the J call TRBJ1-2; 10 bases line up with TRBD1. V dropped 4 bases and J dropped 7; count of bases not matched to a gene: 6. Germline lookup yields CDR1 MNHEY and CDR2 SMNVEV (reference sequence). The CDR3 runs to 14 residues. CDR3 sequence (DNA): TGTGCCAGCAGTTACGGGACAGGGGTGACTGGCTACACCTTC. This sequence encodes CASSYGTGVTGYTF.

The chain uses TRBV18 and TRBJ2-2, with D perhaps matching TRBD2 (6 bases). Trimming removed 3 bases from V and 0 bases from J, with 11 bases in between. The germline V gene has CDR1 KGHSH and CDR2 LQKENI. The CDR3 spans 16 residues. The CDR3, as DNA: TGTGCCAGCTCACCCGTAGCGGCCTCGAACACCGGGGAGCTGTTTTTT. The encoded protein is CASSPVAASNTGELFF.

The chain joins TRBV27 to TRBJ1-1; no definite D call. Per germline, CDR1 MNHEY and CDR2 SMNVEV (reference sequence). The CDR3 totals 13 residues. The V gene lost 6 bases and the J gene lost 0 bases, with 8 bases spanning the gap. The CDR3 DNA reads TGTGCCAGCAGAGAGGCCTTGAACACTGAAGCTTTCTTT. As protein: CASREALNTEAFF.

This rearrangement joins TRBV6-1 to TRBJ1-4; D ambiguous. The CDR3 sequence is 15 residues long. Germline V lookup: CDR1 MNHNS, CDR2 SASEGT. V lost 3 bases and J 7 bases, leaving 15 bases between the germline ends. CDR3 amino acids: CASSETPDLREKLFF. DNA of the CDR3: TGTGCCAGCAGTGAGACCCCGGACTTGCGTGAAAAACTGTTTTTT.

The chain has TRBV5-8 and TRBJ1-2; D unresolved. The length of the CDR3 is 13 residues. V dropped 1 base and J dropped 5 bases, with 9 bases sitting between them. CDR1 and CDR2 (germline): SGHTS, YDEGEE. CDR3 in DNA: TGTGCCAGCAGCTTGAGGTGGGAGTATGGCTACACCTTC. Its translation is CASSLRWEYGYTF.

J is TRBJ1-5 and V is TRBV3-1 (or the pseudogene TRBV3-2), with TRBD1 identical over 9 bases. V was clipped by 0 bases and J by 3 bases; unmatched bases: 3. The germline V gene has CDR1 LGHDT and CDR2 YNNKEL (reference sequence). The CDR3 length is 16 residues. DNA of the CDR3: TGTGCCAGCAGCCAAGAACGGACAGGGGCCAATCAGCCCCAGCATTTT. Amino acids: CASSQERTGANQPQHF.

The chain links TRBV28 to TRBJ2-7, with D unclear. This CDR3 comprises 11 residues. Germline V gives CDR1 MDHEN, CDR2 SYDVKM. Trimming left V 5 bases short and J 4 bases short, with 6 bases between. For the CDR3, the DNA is TGTGCCAGCAGTACTCAATACGAGCAGTACTTC. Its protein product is CASSTQYEQYF.

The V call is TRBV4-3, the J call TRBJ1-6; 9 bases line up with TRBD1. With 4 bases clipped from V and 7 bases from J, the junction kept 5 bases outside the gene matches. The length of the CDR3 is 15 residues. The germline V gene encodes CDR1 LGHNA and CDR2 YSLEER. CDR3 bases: TGCGCCAGCAGCCCAGACAGGGGGGAAAATTCACCCCTCCACTTT. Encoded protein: CASSPDRGENSPLHF.

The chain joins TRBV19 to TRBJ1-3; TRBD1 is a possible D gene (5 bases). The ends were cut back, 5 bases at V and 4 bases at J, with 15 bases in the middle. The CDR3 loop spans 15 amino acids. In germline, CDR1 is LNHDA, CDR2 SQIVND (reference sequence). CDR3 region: CASSALQGSGNTIYF. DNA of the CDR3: TGTGCCAGTAGTGCTCTCCAGGGATCCGGAAACACCATATATTTT.

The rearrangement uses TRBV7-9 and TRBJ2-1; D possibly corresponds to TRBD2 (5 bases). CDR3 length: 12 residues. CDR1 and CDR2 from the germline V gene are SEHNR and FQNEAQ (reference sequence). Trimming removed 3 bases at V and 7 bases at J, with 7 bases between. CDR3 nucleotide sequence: TGTGCCAGCAGCTTCTCGGGGAATGAGCAGTTCTTC. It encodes CASSFSGNEQFF.

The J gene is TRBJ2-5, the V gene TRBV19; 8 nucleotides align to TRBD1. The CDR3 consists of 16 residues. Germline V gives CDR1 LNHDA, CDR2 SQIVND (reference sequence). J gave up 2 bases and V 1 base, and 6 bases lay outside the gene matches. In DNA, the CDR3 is TGTGCCAGTAGTATAGGGACAGGGCTATCTCAAGAGACCCAGTACTTC. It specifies CASSIGTGLSQETQYF.

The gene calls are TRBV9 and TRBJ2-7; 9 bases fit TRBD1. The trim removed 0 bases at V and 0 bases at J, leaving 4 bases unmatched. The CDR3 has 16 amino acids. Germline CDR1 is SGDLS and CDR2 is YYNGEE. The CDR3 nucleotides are TGTGCCAGCAGCGTAGGTGGGACAGGGCACTCCTACGAGCAGTACTTC. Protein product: CASSVGGTGHSYEQYF. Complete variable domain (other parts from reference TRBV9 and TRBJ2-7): DSGVTQTPKHLITATGQRVTLRCSPRSGDLSVYWYQQSLDQGLQFLIQYYNGEERAKGNILERFSAQQFPDLHSELNLSSLELGDSALYFCASSVGGTGHSYEQYFGPGTRLTVT.